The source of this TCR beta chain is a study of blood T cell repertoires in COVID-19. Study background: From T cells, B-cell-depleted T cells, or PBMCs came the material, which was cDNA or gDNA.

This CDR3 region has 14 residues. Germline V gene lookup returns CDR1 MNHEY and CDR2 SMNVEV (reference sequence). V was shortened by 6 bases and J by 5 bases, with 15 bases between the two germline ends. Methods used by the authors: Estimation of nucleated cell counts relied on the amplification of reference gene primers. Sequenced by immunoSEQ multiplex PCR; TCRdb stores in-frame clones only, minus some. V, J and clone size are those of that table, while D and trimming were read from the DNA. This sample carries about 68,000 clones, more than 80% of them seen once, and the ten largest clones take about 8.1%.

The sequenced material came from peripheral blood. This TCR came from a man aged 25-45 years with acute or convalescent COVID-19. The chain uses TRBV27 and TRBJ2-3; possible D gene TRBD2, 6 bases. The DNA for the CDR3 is TGTGCCAGCAGCAAACTAGCAGGTAGAGATACGCAGTATTTT. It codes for CASSKLAGRDTQYF.